The subject of this entry is one T cell receptor (beta chain). The sample originates from a study of cytomegalovirus exposure and HLA in healthy donors. Germline trimming cut 4 bases from V and 2 bases from J; bases unmatched to any gene: 8. CDR1 MDHEN and CDR2 SYDVKM come from the germline V gene. The length of the CDR3 is 17 residues. Researchers ran the PCR with 60 Vbeta and 13 Jbeta primers. This table comes from immunoSEQ multiplex PCR, and its TCRdb copy is limited to in-frame clones, with some not included. Of roughly 100,000 clones in the sample, 70% are singletons; the top ten hold approximately 16%.

This chain connects TRBV28 to TRBJ2-1; 10 bases align to TRBD2. The origin of this receptor is a woman aged 45-60 years in good health and CMV-seropositive. The sequenced material came from PBMCs. CDR3 nucleotides: TGTGCCAGCAGTTGGGTAGCGGGAGGTCGCACCTACAATGAGCAGTTCTTC. Amino acids: CASSWVAGGRTYNEQFF. Together with reference TRBV28 and TRBJ2-1, the CDR3 gives the full variable domain: DVKVTQSSRYLVKRTGEKVFLECVQDMDHENMFWYRQDPGLGLRLIYFSYDVKMKEKGDIPEGYSVSREKKERFSLILESASTNQTSMYLCASSWVAGGRTYNEQFFGPGTRLTVL.